This T cell receptor (beta chain) appears in the sequencing data of a study of PD-1 blockade in classical Hodgkin lymphoma. The study, taken as a whole, reports: A significant rise in TCR diversity by C4D1 was seen for CD4+ but not CD8+ cells. It was among complete responders that baseline diversity resembled that of newly diagnosed patients.

Worth noting for this clone: Its matching antigen is unknown.

In every patient, relapse followed autologous stem cell transplantation, while exposure to brentuximab vedotin differed. Sequenced by immunoSEQ multiplex PCR; TCRdb stores in-frame clones only, minus some. The table lists about 5,000 clones, roughly 63% of them singletons, with around 55% in the top ten. Germline lookup yields CDR1 SGDLS and CDR2 YYNGEE. There are 13 residues in the CDR3. Trimming left V 3 bases short and J 7 bases short, with 13 bases between. The starting material was peripheral blood mononuclear cells (PBMCs), obtained at baseline. The rearrangement links TRBV9 to TRBJ1-1; possible D gene TRBD1, 6 bases. The clonotype comes from a human donor with classical Hodgkin lymphoma. The CDR3: CASSAGGLREAFF. The CDR3 region has the DNA TGTGCCAGCAGCGCGGGGGGGCTCCGTGAAGCTTTCTTT.